The rows below give T cell receptor beta chains drawn from one sample of a study of technical replicates of blood from a few donors. Clones were sequenced by immunoSEQ multiplex PCR, and TCRdb holds only the in-frame ones, with some missing. The table has over 70,000 clones, about 97% seen once. The specimen was T cells isolated from PBMCs. These receptor sequences come from a human donor in good health. CDR3s include the opening cysteine and the closing phenylalanine or tryptophan. Rows may omit the clone size; those that give it use once, few, many or a size class.

V gene | clone size | CDR3 protein
TRBV29-1 | NA | CSVEDLRGRENTGELFF
TRBV4-2 | NA | CASSQESGLAGDNEQFF
TRBV7-9 | NA | CASSSQDSEAFF
TRBV7-6 | NA | CASSLLTSGRGEQFF
TRBV7-3 | once | CASSLGGRTGSGSGYTF
TRBV25-1 | NA | CASSAGTGGRREKLFF
TRBV5-1 | NA | CASSLVAGGPYNEQFF
TRBV19 | NA | CASSIGPSYEQYF
TRBV7-9 | NA | CASSFRDRAGEQYF
TRBV5-1 | NA | CASSPSGFSYEQYF
TRBV6-1 | NA | CASSEEGGARNQPQHF
TRBV7-8 | NA | CASSLEPTAGEQYF
TRBV6-1 | NA | CASSVANREAFF
TRBV6-1 | NA | CASSEGTGAPNTEAFF
TRBV11-1 | NA | CASSSTGGSTEKLFF
TRBV6-1 | NA | CASSEAAGGGIQYF
TRBV2 | NA | CAWRTPSGMETQYF
TRBV11-2 | NA | CASSSATGTTTYEQYF
TRBV5-1 | NA | CASSLTRYYEQYF
TRBV7-9 | NA | CASSPGTESYEQYF
TRBV7-8 | NA | CASSLEEYQETQYF
TRBV5-1 | NA | CASSLAAPAGRDTEAFF
TRBV6-5 | NA | CASQDVRAGKEGYTF
TRBV20-1 | NA | CSAAGQVRYF
TRBV10-3 | NA | CAISDREENTEAFF
TRBV5-4 | NA | CASSLVSLSKETQYF
TRBV11-3 | NA | CASSSGTSGVYTQYF
TRBV5-5 | NA | CASSLQGGSQPQHF
TRBV2 | once | CAILQGADEQYF
TRBV30 | NA | CAWSGGQNNQPQHF
TRBV2 | NA | CASSDVGGAVLYGYTF
TRBV11-3 | once | CASSLGLAGRGTGELFF
TRBV14 | NA | CASSPTKTGWVIEQYF